The source of this T cell receptor beta chain is a study of immune evolution from preneoplasia to lung adenocarcinoma. The CDR3 consists of 14 residues. The V and J ends lost 3 bases and 3 bases respectively, with 11 bases between them. CDR1 is MGHRA, CDR2 YSYEKL, per germline. The table came from immunoSEQ multiplex PCR; TCRdb's copy has only in-frame clones and leaves some out. The sample holds roughly 35,000 clones, 74% seen once. Sequenced input: FFPE invasive lung adenocarcinoma tissue. The rearrangement joins TRBV4-1 to TRBJ1-1; D perhaps matches TRBD1 (6 bases). The receptor's source is a person aged 55 to 75 with lung adenocarcinoma. The CDR3 DNA follows: TGCGCCAGCAGCCACTACCACAGGGACACTGAAGCTTTCTTT. It is translated as CASSHYHRDTEAFF.